This passage covers 9 T cell receptor beta chains from one sample sequenced in a study of cytomegalovirus exposure and HLA in healthy donors. It was with 60 Vbeta and 13 Jbeta primers that the PCR ran. TCRdb keeps only in-frame clones here, not all; method: immunoSEQ multiplex PCR. This sample has around 97,000 clones, with around a tenth found just once. The material sequenced was PBMCs. The receptors here all came from a middle-aged man in good health and CMV-seropositive.

This clone occurred a few times. The chain employs TRBV19 and TRBJ2-5; the match to TRBD2 covers 7 bases. The ends lost 3 bases at V and 5 bases at J; junction bases unmatched: 12. Looked up from germline, CDR1 is LNHDA and CDR2 is SQIVND (reference sequence). This CDR3 region has 16 residues. The CDR3 DNA sequence: TGTGCCAGTAGTATTGGGTTACGCCGCGGGAGCGAGACCCAGTACTTC. Protein: CASSIGLRRGSETQYF.

CDR3 loop: CASSSRTGQETQYF. Here the CDR3 DNA reads TGTGCCAGCAGCTCTCGGACAGGACAAGAGACCCAGTACTTC. The J gene is TRBJ2-5, the V gene TRBV5-4; 7 bases map to TRBD1. V gave up 3 bases and J gave up 2 bases; unmatched junction bases: 4. This CDR3 is built from 14 residues. The germline V gene has CDR1 SGHNT and CDR2 YYREEE (reference sequence). Together with reference TRBV5-4 and TRBJ2-5, the CDR3 gives the full variable domain: ETGVTQSPTHLIKTRGQQVTLRCSSQSGHNTVSWYQQALGQGPQFIFQYYREEENGRGNFPPRFSGLQFPNYSSELNVNALELDDSALYLCASSSRTGQETQYFGPGTRLLVL.

The genes are TRBV7-9 and TRBJ1-6; D gene uncertain. The CDR3 has 16 residues. The V and J ends lost 3 bases and 10 bases respectively, with 19 bases between them. Germline lookup yields CDR1 SEHNR and CDR2 FQNEAQ (reference sequence). This CDR3 is CASSFGGDGVRSPLHF. CDR3 in DNA: TGTGCCAGCAGCTTCGGTGGCGACGGGGTGAGGTCACCCCTCCACTTT.

The table lists this clone with a few counts. The chain has TRBV7-9 and TRBJ2-1, with TRBD2 identical over 9 bases. The CDR3 is made up of 16 amino acids. Germline lookup yields CDR1 SEHNR and CDR2 FQNEAQ (reference sequence). V was clipped by 5 bases and J by 3 bases; unmatched bases: 8. CDR3: CASSLLAGGDYNEQFF. CDR3 coding DNA: TGTGCCAGCAGCCTCCTGGCGGGAGGGGACTACAATGAGCAGTTCTTC.

Only a few counts were recorded for this clone. The chain couples TRBV6-1 to TRBJ1-6; D is unresolved. V was shortened by 7 bases and J by 2 bases, with 9 bases between the two germline ends. Per the germline V gene, CDR1 is MNHNS and CDR2 is SASEGT. The CDR3 is 14 residues long. The DNA of the CDR3 is TGTGCCAGCACGGCAGGCCCCTATAATTCACCCCTCCACTTT. It encodes CASTAGPYNSPLHF.

The chain carries TRBV4-1 and TRBJ2-2, with D perhaps TRBD1 (6 bases). V was pared by 4 bases and J by 2 bases, with 17 bases between. CDR1 and CDR2 (germline): MGHRA, YSYEKL. This CDR3 comprises 17 residues. The CDR3 protein is CASSPKGEHLNTGELFF. In nucleotides, the CDR3 is TGCGCCAGCAGCCCGAAGGGGGAGCACTTAAACACCGGGGAGCTGTTTTTT.

The chain employs TRBV5-1 and TRBJ2-1; TRBD1 aligns across 7 bases. The V and J ends lost 2 bases and 5 bases, in that order; junction bases with no gene match: 7. The CDR3 contains 15 residues. CDR1 is SGHRS and CDR2 is YFSETQ in the germline V gene. In DNA, the CDR3 is TGCGCCAGCAGCTTAGGGGGCCTAGGCGACAATGAGCAGTTCTTC. Translating it yields CASSLGGLGDNEQFF.

The chain couples TRBV11-3 to TRBJ2-5; 8 nucleotides match TRBD2. Per germline, CDR1 SGHNT and CDR2 YENEEA. This CDR3 has 16 residues. V lost 5 bases to trimming and J lost 4 bases; unmatched junction nucleotides: 12. DNA for the CDR3: TGTGCCAGCAGCCGAACAATACCAAGCGGGAGAGAGACCCAGTACTTC. This translates into CASSRTIPSGRETQYF.

At least ten counts were recorded for this clone. The CDR3, as DNA: TGTGCCAGCAGGGGCCAACAGGGCAATCAGCCCCAGCATTTT. Its protein product is CASRGQQGNQPQHF. V and J are TRBV2 and TRBJ1-5; a weak D match, TRBD1 (5 bases). The CDR3 spans 14 residues. The V end lost 6 bases, the J end lost 2 bases, and 11 bases lay between the germline ends. CDR1 and CDR2 from the germline V gene are SNHLY and FYNNEI. Variable domain in full (rest from reference TRBV2 and TRBJ1-5): EPEVTQTPSHQVTQMGQEVILRCVPISNHLYFYWYRQILGQKVEFLVSFYNNEISEKSEIFDDQFSVERPDGSNFTLKIRSTKLEDSAMYFCASRGQQGNQPQHFGDGTRLSIL.